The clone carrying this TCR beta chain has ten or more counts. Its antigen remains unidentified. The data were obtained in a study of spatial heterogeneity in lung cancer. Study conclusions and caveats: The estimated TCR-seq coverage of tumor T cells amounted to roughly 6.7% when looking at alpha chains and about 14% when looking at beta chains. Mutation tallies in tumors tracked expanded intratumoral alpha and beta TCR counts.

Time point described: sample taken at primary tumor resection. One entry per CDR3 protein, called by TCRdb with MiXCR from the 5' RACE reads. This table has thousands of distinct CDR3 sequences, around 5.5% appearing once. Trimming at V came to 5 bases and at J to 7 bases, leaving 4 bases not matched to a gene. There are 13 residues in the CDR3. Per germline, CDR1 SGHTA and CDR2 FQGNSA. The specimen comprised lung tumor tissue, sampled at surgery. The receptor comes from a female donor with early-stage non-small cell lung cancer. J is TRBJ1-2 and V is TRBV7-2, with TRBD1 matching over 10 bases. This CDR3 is CASSPGQGVGYTF. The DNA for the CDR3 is TGTGCCAGCAGCCCTGGACAGGGGGTTGGCTACACCTTC.